This TCR beta chain was sequenced in a study of identical twins. Study observations and caveats: Clonotypes of the beta chain that were abundant in cord blood carried fewer insertions (memory repertoires showed none).

TCRdb re-called the 5' RACE reads with MiXCR, one entry per CDR3 protein. The table records approximately 190,000 distinct CDR3 sequences, 15% of them present only once. This clonotype was seen once. Its antigen is as yet unknown. V shed 5 bases, J shed 8 bases, and the junction held 13 bases outside the gene matches. This CDR3 region has 16 residues. CDR1 and CDR2 (germline): MDHEN, SYDVKM. This same sample was also part of a study on T cells expressing NK-cell markers. This second study notes: Sorted CD3+CD56+NKG2C+, CD3+CD56+NKG2C- and CD3+CD56-NKG2C+ T cells supplied TCR beta repertoires. In several donors, dominant clonotypes made up about 25-65% of CD3+CD56-NKG2C+ cells. Specificity for HCMV among expanded NKG2C+ T cell clones was not established.

The TCR comes from a woman between 18 and 29 years old in good health. The chain links TRBV28 to TRBJ2-1; 9 bases agree with TRBD2. Specimen: CD8+ T cells sorted from blood. The CDR3 sequence: CASSIRAGGSSYEQFF. CDR3 coding DNA: TGTGCCAGCAGTATCCGAGCGGGAGGATCATCATATGAGCAGTTCTTC.